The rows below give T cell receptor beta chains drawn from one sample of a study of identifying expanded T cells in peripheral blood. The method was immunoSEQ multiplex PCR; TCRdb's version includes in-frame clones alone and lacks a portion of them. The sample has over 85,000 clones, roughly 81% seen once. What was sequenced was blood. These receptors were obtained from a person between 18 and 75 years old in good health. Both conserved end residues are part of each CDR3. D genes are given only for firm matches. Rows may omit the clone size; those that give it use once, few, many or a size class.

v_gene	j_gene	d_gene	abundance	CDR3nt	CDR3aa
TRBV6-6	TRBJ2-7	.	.	TGTGCCAGCGGACGGACCTGCGAGCAGTACTTC	CASGRTCEQYF
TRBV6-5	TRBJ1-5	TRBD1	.	TGTGCCAGCACCGCAAAATGGGACAGACATCAGCCCCAGCATTTT	CASTAKWDRHQPQHF
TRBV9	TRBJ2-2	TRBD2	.	TGTGCCAGCAGCGTAAGAGCGGGGGGGTACAGGGAGCTGTTTTTT	CASSVRAGGYRELFF
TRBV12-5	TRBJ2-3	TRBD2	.	TGTGCTAGTGGTTTGGTCCTAGCGGGCACAGATACGCAGTATTTT	CASGLVLAGTDTQYF
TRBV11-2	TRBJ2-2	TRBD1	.	TGTGCCAGCAGCCGAACGTTAGGACAGGGGGCGCCGGGCACCGGGGAGCTGTTTTTT	CASSRTLGQGAPGTGELFF
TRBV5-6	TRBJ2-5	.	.	TGTGCCAGCACAGATTACGACTTAGAAGAGACCCAGTACTTC	CASTDYDLEETQYF
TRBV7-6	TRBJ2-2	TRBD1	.	TGTGCCAGCAGCTTAGTAACAGGGGCTGGCGGGGAGCTGTTTTTT	CASSLVTGAGGELFF
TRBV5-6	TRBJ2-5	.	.	TGTGCCAGCAGCTTGGGACAGGCCCAAGAGACCCAGTACTTC	CASSLGQAQETQYF
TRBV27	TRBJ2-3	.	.	TGTGCCAGCAGTTTCCTAAAAACAGATACGCAGTATTTT	CASSFLKTDTQYF
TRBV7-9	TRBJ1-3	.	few	TGTGCCAGCAGCTTAGCCGAGGGAAACACCATATATTTT	CASSLAEGNTIYF
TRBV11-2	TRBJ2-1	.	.	TGTGCCAGCAGCTTAGATACTAGCAAACAGTTCTTC	CASSLDTSKQFF
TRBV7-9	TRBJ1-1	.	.	TGTGCCAGCAGCATTCAAGGGGGTGACGCTGAAGCTTTCTTT	CASSIQGGDAEAFF
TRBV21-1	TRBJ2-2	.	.	TGTGCCGTACATCGGATGCCGACGAACACCGGGGAGCTGTTTTTT	CAVHRMPTNTGELFF
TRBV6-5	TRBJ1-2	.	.	TGTGCCAGCAGTCGCGTCCCGGGGGATGGCTACACCTTC	CASSRVPGDGYTF
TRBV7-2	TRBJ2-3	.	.	TGTGCCAGCAGCTTCGGGTCTGGGAACCGACGGACGCAGTATTTT	CASSFGSGNRRTQYF
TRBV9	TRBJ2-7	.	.	TGTGCCAGCAGCGGAAACGCCGAGCAGTACTTC	CASSGNAEQYF
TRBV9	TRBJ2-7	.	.	TGTGCCAGCAGCGTAGGGCCATATGAGTACGAGCAGTACTTC	CASSVGPYEYEQYF
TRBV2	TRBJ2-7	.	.	TGTGCCAGCAGTCCTAGGTACTACGAGCAGTACTTC	CASSPRYYEQYF
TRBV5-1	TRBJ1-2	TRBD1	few	TGCGCCAGCAGCTCAGGACAGGGTGACGTATATGGCTACACCTTC	CASSSGQGDVYGYTF
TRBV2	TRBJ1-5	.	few	TGTGCCAGTGGGACATCGCTCCAGCCCCAGCATTTT	CASGTSLQPQHF
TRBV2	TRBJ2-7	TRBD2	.	TGTGCCAGCAGTGTACGACTAGCGGGCAACTACGAGCAGTACTTC	CASSVRLAGNYEQYF
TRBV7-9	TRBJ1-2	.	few	TGTGCCAGCAGCTTAGTTTTCCTCGGACAGCTAAACTATGGCTACACCTTC	CASSLVFLGQLNYGYTF
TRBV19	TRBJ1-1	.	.	TGTGCCAGTAGTAAGACCTATGGATACCCACCGATGGTCCCACGACATAAAGCTTTCTTT	CASSKTYGYPPMVPRHKAFF
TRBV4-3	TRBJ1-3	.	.	TGCGCCAGCAGCCAAACAGGGTATGGGGGCTCTGGAAACACCATATATTTT	CASSQTGYGGSGNTIYF
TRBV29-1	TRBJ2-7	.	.	TGCAGCGTTGTCCCGGGGATTAGGACCTACGAGCAGTACTTC	CSVVPGIRTYEQYF
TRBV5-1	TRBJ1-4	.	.	TGCGCCAGCAGCTTGCTCAGGGGAGAGGGTGAAAAACTGTTTTTT	CASSLLRGEGEKLFF
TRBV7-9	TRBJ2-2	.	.	TGTGCCAGCAGCTTCGGGGGACATTTGACCGGGGAGCTGTTTTTT	CASSFGGHLTGELFF
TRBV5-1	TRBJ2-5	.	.	TGCGCCAGCAGCTTATGGACCCCAGGGCGAGAGACCCAGTACTTC	CASSLWTPGRETQYF
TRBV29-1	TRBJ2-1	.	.	TGCAGCTTAACGGACAGTCACTCCTACAATGAGCAGTTCTTC	CSLTDSHSYNEQFF
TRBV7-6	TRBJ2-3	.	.	TGTGCCAGCAGCTTAGGGAATCCGCCTGGCACAGATACGCAGTATTTT	CASSLGNPPGTDTQYF
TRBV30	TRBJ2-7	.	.	TGTGCCTGGAGTGCCAACCGCTACGAGCAGTACTTC	CAWSANRYEQYF
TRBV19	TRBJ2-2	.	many	TGTGCCAGTAGTACCCAAACCGGGGAGCTGTTTTTT	CASSTQTGELFF
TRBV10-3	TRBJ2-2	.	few	TGTGCCATCAGAAGGGCAGGGACTGACACCGGGGAGCTGTTTTTT	CAIRRAGTDTGELFF
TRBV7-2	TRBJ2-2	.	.	TGTGCCAGCAGCTTATCCGCGTTTGGGGACAGGGAGCTGTTTTTT	CASSLSAFGDRELFF
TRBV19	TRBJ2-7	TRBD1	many	TGTGCCAGTAGAAGGGACAGTAGCTCCTACGAGCAGTACTTC	CASRRDSSSYEQYF
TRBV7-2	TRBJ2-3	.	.	TGTGCCAGCAGCTTAGCAGATACGCAGTATTTT	CASSLADTQYF
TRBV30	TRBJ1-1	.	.	TGTGCCTGGAGTGGACAGGTGAACACTGAAGCTTTCTTT	CAWSGQVNTEAFF
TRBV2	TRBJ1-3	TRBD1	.	TGTGCCAGCAGTGGACAGGGTTCTGGAAACACCATATATTTT	CASSGQGSGNTIYF
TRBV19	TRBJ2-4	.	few	TGTGCCAGTAGTATAGTGGCCGAAAACATTCAGTACTTC	CASSIVAENIQYF
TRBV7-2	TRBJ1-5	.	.	TGTGCCAGCAGCTTAGGGGCGTTAAAGCCCCAGCATTTT	CASSLGALKPQHF
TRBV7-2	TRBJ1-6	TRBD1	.	TGTGCCAGCAGGGAGAACAGGGGGCTCAGTTCACCCCTCCACTTT	CASRENRGLSSPLHF
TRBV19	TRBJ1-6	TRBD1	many	TGTGCCAGTAGTTTCGGGACAGGAGATGAGTGGGCTTCACCCCTCCACTTT	CASSFGTGDEWASPLHF
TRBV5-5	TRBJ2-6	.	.	TGTGCCAGCAGCTTGTCGACAGACTCTGGGGCCAACGTCCTGACTTTC	CASSLSTDSGANVLTF
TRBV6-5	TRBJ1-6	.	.	TGTGCCAGCAGTAACCGGGTTTCTTCACCCCTCCACTTT	CASSNRVSSPLHF
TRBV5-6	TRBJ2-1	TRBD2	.	TGTGCCAGCAGCCCAAGCGGGGGGGGCTCCTACAATGAGCAGTTCTTC	CASSPSGGGSYNEQFF